A selection of T cell receptor beta chains follows, all from one sample in a study of identical twins. One entry per CDR3 protein, called by TCRdb with MiXCR from the 5' RACE reads. The repertoire holds 150,000 or so distinct CDR3 sequences, with 3% to 4.5% as singletons. Sequencing was performed on memory T cells sorted from blood. The receptors originated from a man younger than 30 in good health. CDR3s include the opening cysteine and the closing phenylalanine or tryptophan. D genes are given only for firm matches. Clone size is given for some rows only: seen once, a few or many times, or a class if the clone is expanded.

V gene,clone size,D gene,CDR3 length,J gene,CDR3 DNA,CDR3 protein
TRBV29-1,many,TRBD2,12,TRBJ2-1,TGCAGCGTTGAAGAGGGAGGGACTCCTCAATTCTTC,CSVEEGGTPQFF
TRBV2,many,-,13,TRBJ2-7,TGTGCCAGCCTGCGGGACCAAACTTACGAGCAGTACTTC,CASLRDQTYEQYF
TRBV9,many,TRBD2,16,TRBJ2-1,TGTGCCAGCAGCACTTCAGCGGGACTGACAAGCAATGAGCAGTTCTTC,CASSTSAGLTSNEQFF
TRBV5-1,many,-,13,TRBJ1-2,TGCGCCAGCAGCTCAACAGGGCGCTATGGCTACACCTTC,CASSSTGRYGYTF
TRBV5-6,few,TRBD1,18,TRBJ1-5,TGTGCCAGCAGCCTTTATCTAGGGGGCGGGCATAGCAATCAGCCCCAGCATTTT,CASSLYLGGGHSNQPQHF
TRBV13,many,TRBD2,13,TRBJ2-1,TGTGCCAGCAGCTTACTAGCGGGAGATGAGCAGTTCTTC,CASSLLAGDEQFF
TRBV10-3,many,-,15,TRBJ2-4,TGTGCCATCAGTGAGATGGCTCTAGCCAAAAACATTCAGTACTTC,CAISEMALAKNIQYF
TRBV7-3,-,-,13,TRBJ2-7,TGTGCCAGCAGCCAAAAACCATCCTACGAGCAGTACTTC,CASSQKPSYEQYF
TRBV5-1,many,TRBD2,14,TRBJ2-5,TGCGCCAGCAGCTCGACTAGGACTAGAGAGACCCAGTACTTC,CASSSTRTRETQYF
TRBV27,many,TRBD2,16,TRBJ2-7,TGTGCCAGCAGTTTATCTCCGGGACTAGCCTCCTACGAGCAGTACTTC,CASSLSPGLASYEQYF
TRBV6-2/TRBV6-3,many,TRBD1,17,TRBJ2-7,TGTGCCAGCAGTTATATATCGTCCGGGACAGGGGGATACGAGCAGTACTTC,CASSYISSGTGGYEQYF
TRBV7-7,few,TRBD1,13,TRBJ2-2,TGTGCCTCAAGGACAGGGGAGGCCGGGGAGCTGTTTTTT,CASRTGEAGELFF
TRBV12-3/TRBV12-4,few,-,14,TRBJ2-5,TGTGCCAGCATTCCGAGCGGGACAGGAGAGACCCAGTACTTC,CASIPSGTGETQYF
TRBV24-1,many,TRBD1,14,TRBJ2-5,TGTGCCACCAGTGGCCGACAGGGGGGAGAGACCCAGTACTTC,CATSGRQGGETQYF
TRBV7-2,many,-,16,TRBJ2-7,TGTGCCAGCAGCCCCCCCGGGTTTCGGGGGTACGCCGAGCAGTACTTC,CASSPPGFRGYAEQYF
TRBV4-2,many,TRBD2,18,TRBJ2-3,TGTGCCAGCAGGGGTTTTAGCGGGAGCTCCCGGAGGACAGATACGCAGTATTTT,CASRGFSGSSRRTDTQYF
TRBV18,-,-,17,TRBJ1-5,TGTGCCAGCTCACCAATTAGCCGGCCCAAAGGAGATCAGCCCCAGCATTTT,CASSPISRPKGDQPQHF